This is a list of T cell receptor beta chains from one sample in a study of T-cell reconstitution after alpha-beta-depleted transplantation in children. MiXCR was run by TCRdb on the PCR reads, yielding one entry per CDR3 protein. The data show hundreds of thousands of distinct CDR3 sequences, about an eighth seen once. The sample was PBMCs, taken before TCRalphabeta/CD19-depleted stem cell transplant. These receptor sequences come from a girl aged 2 to 9 with congenital amegakaryocytic thrombocytopenia, due to receive a stem cell transplant. Each CDR3 is given with its conserved first and last residue.

cdr3_length,j_call,v_call,cdr3_aa
11,TRBJ1-4,TRBV29-1,CSVGTGEKLFF
16,TRBJ2-2,TRBV3-1,CASSSGWAVPTGELFF
16,TRBJ2-1,TRBV5-1,CASSLLREGHNNEQFF
15,TRBJ2-7,TRBV14,CASSQVSDRVYEQYF
18,TRBJ1-2,TRBV5-6,CASSLTLERPGANYGYTF
16,TRBJ2-7,TRBV5-1,CASSPLRDSAQYEQYF
14,TRBJ2-7,TRBV29-1,CSVEDWGDPYEQYF
13,TRBJ2-3,TRBV20-1,CSASTTSTDTQYF
15,TRBJ2-2,TRBV14,CASSLLAETTGELFF
15,TRBJ2-1,TRBV29-1,CSVEAGRAGYNEQFF
17,TRBJ2-1,TRBV12-3/TRBV12-4,CASSIRTGGLTLNEQFF
17,TRBJ2-1,TRBV14,CASSPGGGRAYYNEQFF
12,TRBJ2-4,TRBV7-2,CASSFYRVEPNF
16,TRBJ2-1,TRBV7-6,CASSPQIRGIYNEQFF
16,TRBJ2-5,TRBV28,CASSSTRARVQETQYF
12,TRBJ2-1,TRBV29-1,CSVADGLYEQFF
11,TRBJ1-1,TRBV2,CASSYLGEAFF
14,TRBJ2-7,TRBV20-1,CSASPIGQGYEQYF
16,TRBJ2-1,TRBV5-1,CASSPGQGGTYNEQFF
16,TRBJ2-7,TRBV5-1,CASSLVWLAEGYEQYF
15,TRBJ2-1,TRBV20-1,CSARVDPGQVNEQFF
15,TRBJ2-2,TRBV5-1,CASSLAWAYTGELFF
14,TRBJ2-5,TRBV12-3/TRBV12-4,CASSLWRPQETQYF
15,TRBJ2-2,TRBV12-3/TRBV12-4,CASSPDRVNTGELFF
17,TRBJ2-3,TRBV7-8,CASSQRSGTSGADTQYF
15,TRBJ2-1,TRBV5-1,CASSVTGGGSNEQFF
16,TRBJ2-2,TRBV4-1,CASSQALRTRTGELFF
11,TRBJ2-7,TRBV25-1,CATGTSVWQYF
15,TRBJ2-2,TRBV5-1,CASSLAGSDTGELFF
19,TRBJ2-3,TRBV6-1,CASSPTSGILPAGTDTQYF
14,TRBJ2-7,TRBV27,CASSLAGVSYEQYF
14,TRBJ2-7,TRBV10-3,CAISDRQGPYEQYF
13,TRBJ1-2,TRBV27,CASSVTTGGGYTF
12,TRBJ1-1,TRBV10-3,CAISENRGSAFF
13,TRBJ2-2,TRBV3-1,CASSQFRGGELFF
15,TRBJ1-2,TRBV3-1,CASSQDPGTDYGYTF
16,TRBJ2-2,TRBV29-1,CSVEDQGRKDTGELFF
13,TRBJ2-1,TRBV29-1,CSVDLISHDEQFF
12,TRBJ2-7,TRBV3-1,CVSSFGDYEQYF
16,TRBJ2-2,TRBV27,CASSPSGTGQSGELFF
11,TRBJ2-7,TRBV29-1,CSVVMEVEQYF
15,TRBJ1-2,TRBV27,CASRMTGGVPDGYTF
14,TRBJ2-5,TRBV6-1,CASSEGGFQETQYF
15,TRBJ2-2,TRBV10-3,CAISGFRENTGELFF
13,TRBJ1-6,TRBV20-1,CSAPSEGYSPLHF
18,TRBJ2-1,TRBV11-2,CASSLRGPPSGSYNEQFF
17,TRBJ2-7,TRBV3-1,CASSPPPPSGRSYEQYF
14,TRBJ2-2,TRBV6-1,CASSELPGGGELFF
14,TRBJ1-5,TRBV7-7,CASRLDSRDQPQHF
15,TRBJ2-7,TRBV20-1,CSARVPRLPNYEQYF
15,TRBJ2-3,TRBV7-9,CASSLSGVSTDTQYF
13,TRBJ2-7,TRBV27,CASSLWGGNEQYF
13,TRBJ2-5,TRBV29-1,CSVTGTGVETQYF
12,TRBJ2-7,TRBV7-9,CAFGTEAYEQYF